Listed below are T cell receptor beta chains from one sample, sequenced in a study of blood T cell repertoires in COVID-19. TCRdb's table, derived via immunoSEQ multiplex PCR, lists solely in-frame clones and lacks some. Among about 140,000 clones listed, over 60% were seen once. Sequenced input: peripheral blood. Receptors were obtained from a woman aged 80 or over with active or convalescent COVID-19. The CDR3 runs from the conserved cysteine through the conserved F or W. The D gene is left open where the match is weak. Expanded clones are given a class, and other clones once, few, many or no size at all.

J gene	V gene	D gene	clone size	CDR3 DNA	CDR3 protein
TRBJ1-1	TRBV30	TRBD1	NA	TGTGCCTGGAGTAAAGGAGGCAGGGGGCGTGAAGCTTTCTTT	CAWSKGGRGREAFF
TRBJ1-5	TRBV24-1	NA	NA	TGTGCCACCAGTGATCCTCGTAGCAATCAGCCCCAGCATTTT	CATSDPRSNQPQHF
TRBJ2-7	TRBV30	TRBD1	NA	TGTGCCTGGAGTAGGGACAGGGTGATCGCCGAGCAGTACTTC	CAWSRDRVIAEQYF
TRBJ2-7	TRBV18	NA	NA	TGTGCCAGCTCACCACGGGGGCTTGAAGAGCAGTACTTC	CASSPRGLEEQYF
TRBJ2-1	TRBV4-1	TRBD1	NA	TGCGCCAGCACCGGACAGGGGAACAATGAGCAGTTCTTC	CASTGQGNNEQFF
TRBJ1-2	TRBV6-5	NA	NA	TGTGCCAGCAGCTCCCGACAGAATTTGAACTATGGCTACACCTTC	CASSSRQNLNYGYTF
TRBJ2-7	TRBV7-8	NA	NA	TGTGCCAGCAGCTTAGCGGGGCAAATCTACGAGCAGTACTTC	CASSLAGQIYEQYF
TRBJ1-5	TRBV6-6	NA	NA	TGTGCCAGCAGTATCGGGTCGAACAATCAGCCCCAGCATTTT	CASSIGSNNQPQHF
TRBJ1-2	TRBV5-4	TRBD1	NA	TGTGCCAGCAGCTCGTGGGACAGGGGAGTTGACTATGGCTACACCTTC	CASSSWDRGVDYGYTF
TRBJ2-3	TRBV9	NA	NA	TGTGCCAGCAGCGTAGGGCCCTCTGGCACAGATACGCAGTATTTT	CASSVGPSGTDTQYF
TRBJ2-5	TRBV19	TRBD2	NA	TGTGCCAGTAGTCTCCGGACTAGCAGCCAAGAGACCCAGTACTTC	CASSLRTSSQETQYF
TRBJ1-2	TRBV4-3	NA	NA	TGCGCCAGCAGCCATGTTTCCGGGGAGGGCTACACCTTC	CASSHVSGEGYTF
TRBJ2-1	TRBV19	TRBD2	few	TGTGCCAGTAGTATACAGTTAGCGGGGGGGCGAAATGAGCAGTTCTTC	CASSIQLAGGRNEQFF
TRBJ2-1	TRBV6-2/TRBV6-3	TRBD1	NA	TGTGCCAGCAGTACGCCGTGGGACAGGGGGCAGGGTAAGCAGTTCTTC	CASSTPWDRGQGKQFF
TRBJ2-7	TRBV27	NA	NA	TGTGCCAGCAGTTTATTTCCAGTAACGATCTACGAGCAGTACTTC	CASSLFPVTIYEQYF
TRBJ1-2	TRBV4-1	TRBD1	NA	TGCGCCAGCAGCCAAGATCGAGGGACAGGGGGTAGATGGGAGGGTGGCTACACCTTC	CASSQDRGTGGRWEGGYTF
TRBJ1-2	TRBV27	TRBD1	few	TGTGCCAGCAGTCCCCGGACAGGGACGATCTATGGCTACACCTTC	CASSPRTGTIYGYTF
TRBJ1-4	TRBV19	NA	NA	TGTGCCAGCCGGGATCCAGGTGAAAAACTGTTTTTT	CASRDPGEKLFF
TRBJ2-3	TRBV18	NA	few	TGTGCCAGCTCACCAGGGGCCGATACGCAGTATTTT	CASSPGADTQYF
TRBJ1-5	TRBV19	NA	few	TGTGCCAGTAGTACAAATCCCCCCGGGTCTGATCAGCCCCAGCATTTT	CASSTNPPGSDQPQHF
TRBJ2-1	TRBV6-2/TRBV6-3	NA	NA	TGTGCCAGCAGTTGGGGGGATGAGCAGTTCTTC	CASSWGDEQFF
TRBJ2-3	TRBV6-1	NA	NA	TGTGCCAGCAGTGAAGCAGAGACGGGATTCACAGATACGCAGTATTTT	CASSEAETGFTDTQYF
TRBJ1-5	TRBV19	NA	NA	TGTGCCACTGATAAGGGGCCGGGTCAGCCCCAGCATTTT	CATDKGPGQPQHF
TRBJ2-3	TRBV21-1	NA	once	TGTGCCAGCAGCAAAGAGGGGCAGGGTCAATGGGCAGATACGCAGTATTTT	CASSKEGQGQWADTQYF
TRBJ1-3	TRBV3-1/TRBV3-2	NA	NA	TGTGCCAGCAGCCAAGACCGGTTCTCTGGAAACACCATATATTTT	CASSQDRFSGNTIYF
TRBJ1-5	TRBV5-1	TRBD1	NA	TGCGCCAGCAGCCAGGACAGGGGCCAGCCCCAGCATTTT	CASSQDRGQPQHF
TRBJ1-2	TRBV19	NA	NA	TGTGCCAGTAGTACGGGAAATAACTATGGCTACACCTTC	CASSTGNNYGYTF
TRBJ1-2	TRBV2	NA	once	TGTGCCAGCAGTGAGCGTAGTACCGCGTATGGCTACACCTTC	CASSERSTAYGYTF
TRBJ1-1	TRBV28	NA	once	TGTGCCAGCAGTTTGAGGAATGAAGCTTTCTTT	CASSLRNEAFF
TRBJ2-7	TRBV27	TRBD2	NA	TGTGCCAGCAGTTTCGACCCCGGGAGGACCTACGAGCAGTACTTC	CASSFDPGRTYEQYF
TRBJ1-1	TRBV4-1	NA	NA	TGCGCCAGCAGCCAAGAGACGGCGGCAAGGAACACTGAAGCTTTCTTT	CASSQETAARNTEAFF
TRBJ1-4	TRBV19	TRBD1	NA	TGTGCCAGTGGGGAGGACAGGGGACGCGAAGAAAAACTGTTTTTT	CASGEDRGREEKLFF
TRBJ2-3	TRBV7-9	NA	once	TGTGCCAGCAGACATCAAAGGGGTAATACGCAGTATTTT	CASRHQRGNTQYF
TRBJ1-4	TRBV7-2	NA	NA	TGTGCCAGCAGCTTAGTGGTCGGTAATGAAAAACTGTTTTTT	CASSLVVGNEKLFF
TRBJ1-5	TRBV11-2	TRBD1	NA	TGTGCCAGCAGCTTATACCCAGGGGGCCATCAGCCCCAGCATTTT	CASSLYPGGHQPQHF
TRBJ2-1	TRBV6-5	NA	NA	TGTGCCAGCAGGACTACTCTGAGCTCCTACAATGAGCAGTTCTTC	CASRTTLSSYNEQFF
TRBJ1-3	TRBV6-5	TRBD1	NA	TGTGCCAGCAGTTCCACCGGGACAGACTCTGGAAACACCATATATTTT	CASSSTGTDSGNTIYF
TRBJ1-2	TRBV7-9	NA	NA	TGTGCCAGCACCCTTGGGAAGACAGGAAAATATGGCTACACCTTC	CASTLGKTGKYGYTF
TRBJ1-2	TRBV19	TRBD1	NA	TGTGCCAGTAACGATCCGGGACAGGTCGATGGCTACACCTTC	CASNDPGQVDGYTF
TRBJ1-5	TRBV6-2/TRBV6-3	NA	NA	TGTGCCAGCAGTTTCGCCGGGGTTAGCAATCAGCCCCAGCATTTT	CASSFAGVSNQPQHF
TRBJ2-7	TRBV30	TRBD1	NA	TGTGCCTGGAGCGCCGGGGACAGGGGGCGCGAGCAGTACTTC	CAWSAGDRGREQYF
TRBJ2-7	TRBV19	TRBD1	NA	TGTGCCAGTAGTATTGGCAGGGGGCGCGACTACGAGCAGTACTTC	CASSIGRGRDYEQYF
TRBJ1-1	TRBV19	NA	NA	TGTGCCAGTAGTCGGGAGAGAACTGAAGCTTTCTTT	CASSRERTEAFF
TRBJ2-3	TRBV21-1	NA	NA	TGTGCCAGCAGCAAAACCGACACCGGGACTAGCGGGGGGGCCTTGACAGGTACGCAGTATTTT	CASSKTDTGTSGGALTGTQYF
TRBJ1-2	TRBV10-3	NA	NA	TGTGCCATCAGTCCCGACAGGAACTATGGCTACACCTTC	CAISPDRNYGYTF
TRBJ1-6	TRBV2	NA	NA	TGTGCCGTTCGTGCTATCCGGGAACTTAATTCACCCCTCCACTTT	CAVRAIRELNSPLHF
TRBJ2-3	TRBV27	TRBD2	NA	TGTGCCAGCAGTTTATCGTCCGGAGCGGGGGTTAGCACAGATACGCAGTATTTT	CASSLSSGAGVSTDTQYF
TRBJ1-4	TRBV6-5	NA	NA	TGTGCCAGCAGTTACTCGGGGGGAAGCCATGAAAAACTGTTTTTT	CASSYSGGSHEKLFF
TRBJ2-5	TRBV5-6	NA	NA	TGTGCCAGCAGCCAGACTGGCGGGGAGACCCAGTACTTC	CASSQTGGETQYF
TRBJ2-7	TRBV4-2	NA	NA	TGTGCCAGCAGCCAAGATTCAGGCTCCTACGAGCAGTACTTC	CASSQDSGSYEQYF
TRBJ2-3	TRBV2	TRBD2	NA	TGTGCCAGCACCCTGATTAGCGGGGGTGATACGCAGTATTTT	CASTLISGGDTQYF
TRBJ2-1	TRBV5-4	NA	NA	TGTGCCAGCAGCCAGGGAGGGGGTCGATACAATGAGCAGTTCTTC	CASSQGGGRYNEQFF
TRBJ1-2	TRBV19	NA	NA	TGTGCCAGTAGTACTGGGGGGGGTACCAACTATGGCTACACCTTC	CASSTGGGTNYGYTF
TRBJ2-2	TRBV5-6	TRBD2	many	TGTGCCAGCAGCCCCGGGACTAGCGGGGGGGCCGGGGAGCTGTTTTTT	CASSPGTSGGAGELFF
TRBJ2-1	TRBV7-8	TRBD1	NA	TGTGCCAGCAGCTTCACGGACAGGGGGCTTTGGGGTGAGCAGTTCTTC	CASSFTDRGLWGEQFF